The rows below give T cell receptor beta chains drawn from one sample of a study of blood T cell repertoires in COVID-19. The protocol was immunoSEQ multiplex PCR, while the TCRdb copy is restricted to in-frame clones and leaves out a portion. The data contain some 100,000 clones, approximately 86% of them singletons. Sequenced: peripheral blood. These TCRs come from a woman in her sixties with acute or convalescent COVID-19. The CDR3 runs from the conserved cysteine through the conserved F or W. A D gene is named only where the DNA matches it firmly. Size values are once, few and many counts, or a class for expanded clones, and some rows have none.

clone_size	v_call	d_call	j_call	cdr3_nt	cdr3_aa
-	TRBV20-1	-	TRBJ1-1	TGCAGTGCTAGATCCGGGACTGAAGCTTTCTTT	CSARSGTEAFF
few	TRBV5-4	-	TRBJ1-1	TGTGCCAGCAGCTCACCCACAGGACTGAACACTGAAGCTTTCTTT	CASSSPTGLNTEAFF
-	TRBV6-6	-	TRBJ2-2	TGTGCCAGCAGTTATGCGGGGACGAACACCGGGGAGCTGTTTTTT	CASSYAGTNTGELFF
-	TRBV5-1	-	TRBJ2-3	TGCGCCAGCAGCTTGGGGAGCGGCGGCTTCCCCCCAGATACGCAGTATTTT	CASSLGSGGFPPDTQYF
few	TRBV12-5	TRBD1	TRBJ1-1	TGTGCTAGTGGGATCGGACAGGGGAAGTTTGTGGGCACTGAAGCTTTCTTT	CASGIGQGKFVGTEAFF
-	TRBV3-1/TRBV3-2	-	TRBJ1-2	TGTGCCAGCAGCCAAGGAACCCTAATTCGGGGTGATCGCTATGGCTACACCTTC	CASSQGTLIRGDRYGYTF
-	TRBV7-9	TRBD2	TRBJ2-3	TGTGCCAGCAGCAACATTCTGGGCGGGAGGAGAACAGATACGCAGTATTTT	CASSNILGGRRTDTQYF
-	TRBV7-3	-	TRBJ2-1	TGTGCCAGCAGCTCCCTTGGACTGGGTGCCTACAATGAGCAGTTCTTC	CASSSLGLGAYNEQFF
-	TRBV7-8	-	TRBJ2-1	TGTGCCAGCAGCCTTACACAGGGTGGCGAGCAGTTCTTC	CASSLTQGGEQFF
-	TRBV7-9	TRBD2	TRBJ2-3	TGTGCCAGCAGCCTGGGACTAGCGGGAGAAGATACGCAGTATTTT	CASSLGLAGEDTQYF
-	TRBV5-1	-	TRBJ2-1	TGCGCCAGCACCGGATTGGGGACTCCCAATGAGCAGTTCTTC	CASTGLGTPNEQFF
once	TRBV20-1	TRBD1	TRBJ2-5	TGCAGTGCCGCCACCCGGGACAGGGATTACTTC	CSAATRDRDYF
-	TRBV14	TRBD1	TRBJ2-5	TGTGCCAGCAGCCGCTCAGGGGGAGCCTCCGGAGAGACCCAGTACTTC	CASSRSGGASGETQYF
-	TRBV5-4	-	TRBJ2-7	TGTGCCAGCAGCTCTCAGACACATTCCTACGAGCAGTACTTC	CASSSQTHSYEQYF
-	TRBV18	-	TRBJ1-3	TGTGCCAGCTCACCCAGGGCAGAAGGAAACACCATATATTTT	CASSPRAEGNTIYF
-	TRBV5-1	TRBD1	TRBJ2-5	TGCGCCAGCAGCTTGGCCACAGGGGTCGGAGAGACCCAGTACTTC	CASSLATGVGETQYF
-	TRBV7-2	-	TRBJ2-1	TGTGCCAGCAGCTCCAGCGCCTACAATGAGCAGTTCTTC	CASSSSAYNEQFF
-	TRBV5-1	-	TRBJ1-1	TGCGCCAGCAGCTTGGGTGCCTGGGGCGAGAACACTGAAGCTTTCTTT	CASSLGAWGENTEAFF
-	TRBV11-3	-	TRBJ2-3	TGTGCCAGCAGCCTTGGGGGCAGCACAGATACGCAGTATTTT	CASSLGGSTDTQYF
-	TRBV30	-	TRBJ1-5	TGTGCCTGGAGCCTAAATAACAATCAGCCCCAGCATTTT	CAWSLNNNQPQHF
-	TRBV6-5	-	TRBJ1-6	TGTGCCAGCAGCCTCGGACGCGGGAATTCACCCCTCCACTTT	CASSLGRGNSPLHF
-	TRBV5-4	TRBD2	TRBJ2-7	TGTGCCAGCAGCTTGGACTCCGGGGGGGACGAGCAGTACTTC	CASSLDSGGDEQYF
few	TRBV12-3/TRBV12-4	-	TRBJ1-5	TGTGCCAGCAGTGCCCCAGGGCCCCAGCATTTT	CASSAPGPQHF
-	TRBV15	-	TRBJ2-6	TGTGCCACCAGCAGGACTCTGGTGACCTCTGGGGCCAACGTCCTGACTTTC	CATSRTLVTSGANVLTF
-	TRBV2	-	TRBJ2-2	TGTGCCAGCAGTGAAGGGGCGGGGCTAGCAGGGGAGCTGTTTTTT	CASSEGAGLAGELFF
-	TRBV11-1	-	TRBJ2-3	TGTGCCAGCAGCTTAGACTGGTCTAGCACAGATACGCAGTATTTT	CASSLDWSSTDTQYF
-	TRBV12-1	-	TRBJ2-7	TGTGCCAGCAGCGCGCCATCGGGTAGCGGGAGGGTTTACGAGCAGTACTTC	CASSAPSGSGRVYEQYF
-	TRBV19	-	TRBJ2-1	TGTGCCAGTAGCTCCCTCGGGGACAAACCCTACAATGAGCAGTTCTTC	CASSSLGDKPYNEQFF
-	TRBV18	TRBD2	TRBJ2-2	TGTGCCAGCTCACCAAAGCTACTAGCGGGAGGGACCGGGGAGCTGTTTTTT	CASSPKLLAGGTGELFF
-	TRBV9	TRBD2	TRBJ2-1	TGTGCCAGCAGCGCCCAGGGGAGCGGGAGTTGGGATGAGCAGTTCTTC	CASSAQGSGSWDEQFF
-	TRBV4-2	TRBD1	TRBJ1-1	TGTGCCAGCAGCCAAGATCCAGGGGGTCACACTGAAGCTTTCTTT	CASSQDPGGHTEAFF
-	TRBV6-5	-	TRBJ1-1	TGTGCCAGCAGTTACTACAAGAACACTGAAGCTTTCTTT	CASSYYKNTEAFF
-	TRBV12-3/TRBV12-4	TRBD1	TRBJ1-1	TGTGCCAGCACTACTACTGTTCGGGACAGAACTTTCTTT	CASTTTVRDRTFF
-	TRBV19	TRBD2	TRBJ2-1	TGTGCCAGTAGTCCGGGGAGACTAGCCGGGAGGGTCTACAATGAGCAGTTCTTC	CASSPGRLAGRVYNEQFF
-	TRBV18	-	TRBJ1-1	TGTGCCAGCTCCCCAAGTTCGGGGGGTCCTGAAGCTTTCTTT	CASSPSSGGPEAFF
once	TRBV5-1	TRBD2	TRBJ2-2	TGCGCCAGCAGCCCCCTGGGAGGGGCGGACACCGGGGAGCTGTTTTTT	CASSPLGGADTGELFF
-	TRBV9	-	TRBJ2-6	TGTGCCAGCAGCGTAGGTGGAGGCTTCTCTGGGGCCAACGTCCTGACTTTC	CASSVGGGFSGANVLTF
-	TRBV7-2	-	TRBJ1-3	TGTGCCAGCAGCCTCCTACGTACTGGAAACACCATATATTTT	CASSLLRTGNTIYF
-	TRBV6-6	-	TRBJ1-2	TGTGCCAGCAGTACCACACCCCAGGTTTTCTATGGCTACACCTTC	CASSTTPQVFYGYTF
-	TRBV7-8	-	TRBJ1-3	TGTGCCAGCAGCCCTGGCAGCTCTGGAAACACCATATATTTT	CASSPGSSGNTIYF
-	TRBV5-8	TRBD2	TRBJ2-3	TGTGCCAGCAGGGGGACTAGCGGCCTCACAGATACGCAGTATTTT	CASRGTSGLTDTQYF
-	TRBV29-1	TRBD2	TRBJ2-2	TGCAGCGCCACCACCGGGACTAGCGGGACGTCCGAGCTGTTTTTT	CSATTGTSGTSELFF
-	TRBV28	TRBD1	TRBJ1-1	TGTGCCAGCAATCCAAACCGACCAGGGGCAGGGGGTACTGAAGCTTTCTTT	CASNPNRPGAGGTEAFF
once	TRBV29-1	TRBD1	TRBJ1-2	TGCAGCGCGATGACAGGGGGCGCACCTGGCTACACCTTC	CSAMTGGAPGYTF
-	TRBV5-1	-	TRBJ2-1	TGCGCCAGCAGCTCCGCGGTAGGCCCCAGTGAGCAGTTCTTC	CASSSAVGPSEQFF
-	TRBV6-1	-	TRBJ1-5	TGTGCCAGCAGTGAAGCCCTCGCACGGGAGCAGCCCCAGCATTTT	CASSEALAREQPQHF
-	TRBV7-9	-	TRBJ2-7	TGTGCCAGCAGCTCAGGCATCTACGAGCAGTACTTC	CASSSGIYEQYF
once	TRBV5-1	TRBD1	TRBJ1-1	TGCGCCAGCAGCCAACTCCCCCGGGACAGGTCTTTTAACACTGAAGCTTTCTTT	CASSQLPRDRSFNTEAFF
-	TRBV5-1	-	TRBJ1-1	TGCGCCAGCAGCTCCGGGGTGGTAAGGAACACTGAAGCTTTCTTT	CASSSGVVRNTEAFF
-	TRBV6-2/TRBV6-3	-	TRBJ2-1	TGTGCCAGCAGTAAACAAACTAGATACTCCTACAATGAGCAGTTCTTC	CASSKQTRYSYNEQFF
-	TRBV9	-	TRBJ2-3	TGTGCCAGCAGCGTAGGACGCACTAGAGCAGATACGCAGTATTTT	CASSVGRTRADTQYF
-	TRBV7-2	TRBD2	TRBJ2-1	TGTGCCAGCAGCTTACTTCGCGGACTAGCGGGAGCTTACAATGAGCAGTTCTTC	CASSLLRGLAGAYNEQFF